These 19 T cell receptor beta chains originate from one sample sequenced in a study of post-analysis software for immune sequencing data. Incorporated into the TCR beta cDNA libraries were unique molecular identifiers, which served to reduce PCR and sequencing biases. TCRdb reprocessed the PCR reads with MiXCR, giving one entry per CDR3 protein. The repertoire consists of roughly 870,000 distinct CDR3 sequences, with around 53% occurring once and the leading ten covering approximately 4.5%. These receptors' antigens are unknown. Overall study findings and caveats: Relative to controls, patients had a few TRBV segments at higher frequency, with TRBV5-6, TRBV5-1 and TRBV20-1 among these.

Source material: blood. The origin of the receptors is a girl aged 5-17 years with multiple sclerosis.

The CDR3 reads CSARDRSSFNEQYF. Written as DNA, the CDR3 is TGCAGTGCTAGAGATCGGTCCTCCTTTAACGAGCAGTACTTC. J is TRBJ2-7 and V is TRBV20-1; D is unresolved. The CDR3 is 14 residues long. Trimming stripped 0 bases from V and 5 bases from J, with 14 bases between. CDR1 is DFQATT, CDR2 SNEGSKA, per germline (reference sequence).

This clonotype has only one observation. This sequence joins TRBV11-2 and TRBJ1-1; 10 nucleotides line up with TRBD1. The CDR3 is 15 residues long. Germline values: CDR1 SGHAT, CDR2 FQNNGV. V shed 3 bases, J shed 8 bases, and the junction held 9 bases outside the gene matches. The CDR3 protein is CASSLDRGALQEAFF. In DNA, the CDR3 is TGTGCCAGCAGCTTGGACAGGGGGGCTCTCCAAGAAGCTTTCTTT.

This clonotype was seen a few times. CDR3 protein: CASSSLRDRVGGYTF. The DNA for the CDR3 is TGTGCCAGCAGCTCCTTACGGGACCGAGTCGGTGGCTACACCTTC. The chain couples TRBV7-9 to TRBJ1-2; tentatively, D is TRBD1 (5 bases). The V gene's germline CDR1 is SEHNR and CDR2 FQNEAQ (reference sequence). V gave up 4 bases and J gave up 7 bases, with 19 bases separating them. This CDR3 is built from 15 residues.

The chain couples TRBV29-1 to TRBJ2-4; D unresolved. The J call may be incorrect, as the DNA end agrees better with TRBJ2-7. Germline V CDR1 and CDR2: SQVTM, ANQGSEA. CDR3 length: 12 amino acids. DNA of the CDR3: TGCAGCGGACTCGACGGGCCCTACGAGCAGTACTTC. It is translated as CSGLDGPYEQYF.

The chain uses TRBV9 and TRBJ2-6; 7 bases are shared with TRBD1. Germline assignment: CDR1 SGDLS and CDR2 YYNGEE. Trimming removed 4 bases from V and 2 bases from J; junction bases left unmatched: 3. The CDR3 has 15 residues. The CDR3 DNA sequence: TGTGCCAGCAGCAAAGACAGGGCTGGGGCCAACGTCCTGACTTTC. Residues: CASSKDRAGANVLTF.

The CDR3 loop is CSAQGGGRSYGYTF. The CDR3 nucleotides read TGCAGTGCTCAGGGGGGGGGTCGAAGCTATGGCTACACCTTC. This chain joins TRBV20-1 and TRBJ1-2; the match to TRBD1 covers 7 bases. This CDR3 contains 14 residues. Germline-derived CDR1 and CDR2 are DFQATT and SNEGSKA (reference sequence). V was pared by 5 bases and J by 4 bases, with 10 bases of the junction left unmatched.

The chain carries TRBV7-9 and TRBJ1-3; D gene unclear. Germline V gene lookup returns CDR1 SEHNR and CDR2 FQNEAQ (reference sequence). The CDR3 has 17 residues. Trimming pared 2 bases from V and 0 bases from J, leaving 14 bases between. DNA of the CDR3: TGTGCCAGCAGCTTATGGCTCAGCATGGGCTCTGGAAACACCATATATTTT. Amino acids: CASSLWLSMGSGNTIYF. Supplemented by reference TRBV7-9 and TRBJ1-3, the full variable domain reads DTGVSQNPRHKITKRGQNVTFRCDPISEHNRLYWYRQTLGQGPEFLTYFQNEAQLEKSRLLSDRFSAERPKGSFSTLEIQRTEQGDSAMYLCASSLWLSMGSGNTIYFGEGSWLTVV.

The chain couples TRBV20-1 to TRBJ2-3; possibly TRBD2 for D (6 bases). The ends were cut back, 5 bases at V and 0 bases at J, with 9 bases in the middle. Germline V lookup: CDR1 DFQATT, CDR2 SNEGSKA (reference sequence). The CDR3 totals 13 residues. The CDR3 nucleotides are TGCAGTGCTTCAAGCGGGAGCACAGATACGCAGTATTTT. Translation: CSASSGSTDTQYF.

V gene TRBV7-2 combines with J gene TRBJ2-5, with D uncertain. Germline CDR1 SGHTA, CDR2 FQGNSA. Trimming stripped 7 bases from V and 7 bases from J, with 10 bases between. The CDR3 has 11 residues. The CDR3 bases are TGTGCCAGCATTCCACTCGGGACCCAGTACTTC. This encodes CASIPLGTQYF.

This clonotype appeared a single time. The V gene is TRBV3-1, the J gene TRBJ1-1, with TRBD1 identical over 9 bases. V shed 1 base, J shed 5 bases, and the junction held 8 bases outside the gene matches. This CDR3 comprises 16 residues. CDR1 LGHDT and CDR2 YNNKEL come from the germline V gene (reference sequence). CDR3 sequence: CASSQVRTGGWTEAFF. The CDR3 DNA follows: TGTGCCAGCAGCCAAGTACGCACAGGGGGCTGGACTGAAGCTTTCTTT. Variable domain in full (rest from reference TRBV3-1 and TRBJ1-1): DTAVSQTPKYLVTQMGNDKSIKCEQNLGHDTMYWYKQDSKKFLKIMFSYNNKELIINETVPNRFSPKSPDKAHLNLHINSLELGDSAVYFCASSQVRTGGWTEAFFGQGTRLTVV.

The chain employs TRBV10-3 and TRBJ2-5; a possible D gene is TRBD2 (5 bases). The V end was cut by 0 bases, the J end by 5 bases, with 10 bases between. The V gene's germline CDR1 is ENHRY and CDR2 SYGVKD. This CDR3 is 14 amino acids long. The CDR3 DNA sequence: TGTGCCATCAGTGAGTCGCAGTGGAGGGAGACCCAGTACTTC. Amino acids: CAISESQWRETQYF.

CDR3 nucleotide sequence: TGCAGCTTCCGGGACCTCCTCACAGATACGCAGTATTTT. It specifies CSFRDLLTDTQYF. The chain has TRBV29-1 and TRBJ2-3; D may correspond to TRBD1 or TRBD2 (5 bases each). The germline CDR1 and CDR2 sequences are SQVTM and ANQGSEA. V shed 8 bases and J shed 2 bases, with 14 bases lying between them. The CDR3 covers 13 residues.

The chain has TRBV20-1 and TRBJ1-2; tentatively, D is TRBD1 (5 bases). This CDR3 is 15 amino acids long. Germline assignment: CDR1 DFQATT and CDR2 SNEGSKA (reference sequence). V lost 2 bases to trimming and J lost 8 bases, with 21 bases between them. The DNA of the CDR3 is TGCAGTGCTAGACTTCCGGGAAAGGGGCCTAAGGGCTACACCTTC. It is translated as CSARLPGKGPKGYTF.

This clonotype was seen a few times. The chain is built from TRBV5-1 and TRBJ2-1; the match to TRBD1 covers 7 bases. Germline CDR1 is SGHRS and CDR2 is YFSETQ. This CDR3 is built from 17 residues. J lost 5 bases, V lost 3 bases, and 14 bases had no gene match. DNA for the CDR3: TGCGCCAGCAGCTCCGACAGGGCATTAGGGCGGGACAATGAGCAGTTCTTC. Amino acid sequence: CASSSDRALGRDNEQFF.

The chain couples TRBV11-2 to TRBJ1-1; tentatively, D is TRBD1 (6 bases). Germline V CDR1 and CDR2: SGHAT, FQNNGV. The CDR3 totals 15 residues. V was shortened by 0 bases and J by 10 bases, with 18 bases between the two germline ends. In nucleotides, the CDR3 is TGTGCCAGCAGCTTAGATCGGAAGGGGGGGCTCGGAGCTTTCTTT. It specifies CASSLDRKGGLGAFF.

The J gene is TRBJ1-2, the V gene TRBV5-1; 12 positions match TRBD1. V shed 3 bases and J 4 bases; nucleotides not matched to a gene: 7. Germline lookup yields CDR1 SGHRS and CDR2 YFSETQ. This CDR3 comprises 16 residues. In nucleotides, the CDR3 is TGCGCCAGCAGCTCCGGGACAGGGGGCGGTGGCTATGGCTACACCTTC. Translated, it gives CASSSGTGGGGYGYTF.

This clonotype was observed a few times. This chain joins TRBV7-2 and TRBJ2-1; D gene uncertain. The CDR3 is 12 residues long. Deletions cut 6 bases from V and 6 bases from J, with 9 bases between. The germline CDR1 and CDR2 sequences are SGHTA and FQGNSA. The CDR3 spells CASSTARNEQFF. CDR3 nucleotides: TGTGCCAGCAGTACCGCTCGCAATGAGCAGTTCTTC.

This sequence joins TRBV7-6 and TRBJ2-1; 11 bases are shared with TRBD2. The V and J ends lost 5 bases and 8 bases, in that order; junction bases with no gene match: 8. Germline CDR1 is SGHVS and CDR2 is FNYEAQ. The CDR3 length is 15 residues. The CDR3 sequence is CASSRLAGPRDEQFF. CDR3 bases: TGTGCCAGCAGCAGACTAGCGGGGCCGAGGGATGAGCAGTTCTTC. Full variable domain (outside the CDR3, taken from reference TRBV7-6 and TRBJ2-1): GAGVSQSPRYKVTKRGQDVALRCDPISGHVSLYWYRQALGQGPEFLTYFNYEAQQDKSGLPNDRFSAERPEGSISTLTIQRTEQRDSAMYRCASSRLAGPRDEQFFGPGTRLTVL.

V and J are TRBV9 and TRBJ1-2, with 9 bases fitting TRBD1. The germline V gene has CDR1 SGDLS and CDR2 YYNGEE. The V segment lost 5 bases and the J segment 9 bases; nucleotides outside the gene matches: 8. This CDR3 comprises 13 residues. This CDR3 is CASSHSGTGSYTF. The CDR3 nucleotides read TGTGCCAGCAGTCACTCGGGGACAGGGAGCTACACCTTC.